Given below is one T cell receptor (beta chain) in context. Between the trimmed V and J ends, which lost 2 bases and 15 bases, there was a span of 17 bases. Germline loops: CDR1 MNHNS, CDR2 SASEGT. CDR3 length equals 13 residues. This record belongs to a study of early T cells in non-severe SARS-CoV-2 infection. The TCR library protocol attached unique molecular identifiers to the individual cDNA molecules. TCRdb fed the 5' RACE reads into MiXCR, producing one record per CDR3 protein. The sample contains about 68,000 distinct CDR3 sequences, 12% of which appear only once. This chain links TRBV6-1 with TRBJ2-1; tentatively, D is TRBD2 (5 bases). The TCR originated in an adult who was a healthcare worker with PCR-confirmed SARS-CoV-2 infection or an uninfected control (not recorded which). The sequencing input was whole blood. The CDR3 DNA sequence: TGTGCCAGCAGTGAACTCTCGCGGGCTGCTAGGTTCTTC. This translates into CASSELSRAARFF.